The clone carrying this T cell receptor beta chain showed up just once. Both 60 Vbeta primers and 13 Jbeta primers went into the PCR. The data were produced by immunoSEQ multiplex PCR, yet TCRdb's version contains in-frame clones alone and is incomplete. The table has 150,000 to 200,000 clones, about 81% seen once. This sample was taken from a study of cytomegalovirus exposure and HLA in healthy donors. V was clipped by 3 bases and J by 2 bases, with 3 bases between them. In germline, CDR1 is WNHNN, CDR2 SYGVQD (reference sequence). This CDR3 comprises 12 residues. The TCR originated in a young woman in good health and CMV-seronegative. The source material was PBMCs. This chain joins TRBV10-1 and TRBJ2-3; D is unresolved. The CDR3 protein is CASSDFTDTQYF. CDR3 bases: TGCGCCAGCAGTGACTTCACAGATACGCAGTATTTT.